This is a list of T cell receptor beta chains from one sample in a study of OX40 agonist ivuxolimab in advanced cancers. The method was immunoSEQ multiplex PCR; TCRdb's version includes in-frame clones alone and lacks a portion of them. This sample has roughly 60,000 clones, with approximately 81% found just once. Sequenced material: CD4+ or CD8+ T cells sorted from blood, taken in a trial of the OX40 agonist ivuxolimab. The receptors were gathered from an adult with an advanced solid tumor such as melanoma, head and neck, liver or kidney cancer. The CDR3 runs from the conserved cysteine through the conserved F or W. Each record gives: CDR3 length, V gene, J gene, D gene, clone size, CDR3 protein, CDR3 DNA. D genes are given only for firm matches. The size of a clone is reported for some rows only, either as once, few or many, or as a class for expanded clones.

15	TRBV28	TRBJ1-5	TRBD1	.	CASSLGRGLGQPQHF	TGTGCCAGCAGTTTGGGCAGGGGGCTAGGGCAGCCTCAGCATTTT
15	TRBV6-1	TRBJ1-6	TRBD1	.	CASSTGQGASSPLHF	TGTGCCAGCAGTACCGGACAGGGGGCAAGCTCACCCCTCCACTTT
17	TRBV5-8	TRBJ2-2	TRBD1	.	CASSLAERQGNTGELFF	TGTGCCAGCAGCTTGGCCGAGAGACAGGGTAACACCGGGGAGCTGTTTTTT
15	TRBV5-4	TRBJ1-3	TRBD1	.	CASSSPTGPGNTIYF	TGTGCCAGCAGCTCCCCGACAGGGCCTGGAAACACCATATATTTT
15	TRBV27	TRBJ2-7	.	.	CASSLSPNNGQEQYF	TGTGCCAGCAGTTTAAGCCCCAACAATGGGCAGGAGCAGTACTTC
14	TRBV5-4	TRBJ2-1	.	.	CASSSGLQYNEQFF	TGTGCCAGCAGCTCGGGACTTCAATACAATGAGCAGTTCTTC
14	TRBV10-1	TRBJ2-3	TRBD1	.	CASSEGQGADTQYF	TGCGCCAGCAGTGAGGGACAGGGGGCAGATACGCAGTATTTT
16	TRBV10-3	TRBJ2-1	TRBD2	.	CAISTPGTTGINEQFF	TGTGCCATCAGTACTCCCGGGACTACTGGGATCAATGAGCAGTTCTTC
15	TRBV7-3	TRBJ2-1	.	.	CASSSEPGPQNEQFF	TGTGCCAGCAGCTCCGAGCCGGGACCACAGAATGAGCAGTTCTTC
14	TRBV6-5	TRBJ2-7	.	.	CASRAVRSSYEQYF	TGTGCCAGCCGGGCGGTGAGGAGCTCCTACGAGCAGTACTTC
15	TRBV7-9	TRBJ1-2	.	.	CASSLKGEANYGYTF	TGTGCCAGCAGCTTAAAGGGAGAAGCTAACTATGGCTACACCTTC
18	TRBV9	TRBJ2-1	TRBD2	few	CASSVEGAGLVTYNEQFF	TGTGCCAGCAGCGTCGAGGGAGCGGGGCTAGTTACCTACAATGAGCAGTTCTTC
16	TRBV30	TRBJ1-1	TRBD1	.	CAFDKGQRTRGTEAFF	TGTGCCTTCGATAAGGGACAGCGCACAAGGGGGACTGAAGCTTTCTTT
15	TRBV7-9	TRBJ1-5	.	.	CASSSGGGVHQPQHF	TGTGCCAGCAGCTCGGGGGGCGGGGTCCATCAGCCCCAGCATTTT
16	TRBV13	TRBJ2-2	.	.	CASSLGLRLGAGELFF	TGTGCCAGCAGCTTAGGTCTCCGACTTGGGGCCGGGGAGCTGTTTTTT
14	TRBV7-9	TRBJ2-5	TRBD1	.	CASSLGQGVETQYF	TGTGCCAGCAGCTTGGGACAGGGGGTGGAGACCCAGTACTTC
17	TRBV4-2	TRBJ2-3	TRBD2	.	CASSQAASGRSADTQYF	TGTGCCAGCAGCCAGGCCGCTAGCGGGAGATCGGCAGATACGCAGTATTTT
13	TRBV7-9	TRBJ1-2	.	.	CASSLRDGYGYTF	TGTGCCAGCAGCCTCCGGGACGGCTATGGCTACACCTTC
12	TRBV6-5	TRBJ2-3	.	.	CASRPSMDTQYF	TGTGCCAGCAGGCCATCCATGGATACGCAGTATTTT
16	TRBV28	TRBJ1-2	.	.	CASSPREGELNYGYTF	TGTGCCAGCAGTCCCAGGGAGGGCGAATTAAACTATGGCTACACCTTC
13	TRBV30	TRBJ1-2	TRBD1	.	CAWSRQGNYGYTF	TGTGCCTGGAGTAGACAGGGAAACTATGGCTACACCTTC
14	TRBV6-5	TRBJ2-7	.	.	CASSTNQGGNEQYF	TGTGCCAGCAGTACTAACCAGGGTGGCAACGAGCAGTACTTC
17	TRBV28	TRBJ2-7	TRBD1	.	CASTSLGTGESSYEQYF	TGTGCCAGCACCTCACTCGGGACAGGGGAGAGCTCCTACGAGCAGTACTTC
14	TRBV7-9	TRBJ2-7	TRBD2	.	CASSQPGLGLEQYF	TGTGCCAGCAGCCAACCGGGACTAGGTCTCGAGCAGTACTTC
14	TRBV5-1	TRBJ1-2	.	few	CASSLVGGDYGYTF	TGCGCCAGCAGCTTGGTGGGCGGTGACTATGGCTACACCTTC
14	TRBV11-2	TRBJ2-7	TRBD1	.	CASSYRDRGYEQYF	TGTGCCAGCAGTTACCGGGACAGGGGCTACGAGCAGTACTTC